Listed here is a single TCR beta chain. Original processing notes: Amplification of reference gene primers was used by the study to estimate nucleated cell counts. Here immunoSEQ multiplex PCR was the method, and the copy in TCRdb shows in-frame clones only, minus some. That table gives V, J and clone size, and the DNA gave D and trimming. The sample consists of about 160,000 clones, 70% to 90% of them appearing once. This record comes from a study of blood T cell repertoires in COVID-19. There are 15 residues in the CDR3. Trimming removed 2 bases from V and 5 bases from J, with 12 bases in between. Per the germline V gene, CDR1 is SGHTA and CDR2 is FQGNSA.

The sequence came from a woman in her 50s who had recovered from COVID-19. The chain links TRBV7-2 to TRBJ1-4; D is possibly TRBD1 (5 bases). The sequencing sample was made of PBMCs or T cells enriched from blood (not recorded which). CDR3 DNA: TGTGCCAGCAGCTTAAGTCAGGGATCAAATGAAAAACTGTTTTTT. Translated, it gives CASSLSQGSNEKLFF.